A single sample is the source of the 8 T cell receptor beta chains below, sequenced in a study of preoperative IRX-2 immunotherapy in early breast cancer. Clones were read by immunoSEQ multiplex PCR, and TCRdb kept only the in-frame ones, dropping some. The repertoire includes 35,000 to 40,000 clones, roughly four fifths of them detected once, and approximately 1.5% sits in the top ten. Specified treatment: preoperative locoregional IRX-2 cytokine immunotherapy. Here the sequenced sample was lymph node tissue, taken after IRX-2 immunotherapy. The receptors shown here come from a human donor with breast cancer.

This clone was observed once. Compared with germline, one end of the junction differs, possibly owing to a read error. J is TRBJ2-7 and V is TRBV7-8; 7 bases fit TRBD1. CDR3 length equals 15 residues. CDR1 and CDR2 (germline): SGHVS, FQNEAQ. In nucleotides, the CDR3 is TGTGCCAGCAGCTTATTCAGGGGGTCGTCGTACGTGCAGTACTTC. Protein product: CASSLFRGSSYVQYF.

The chain couples TRBV6-8 to TRBJ1-5, with D possibly being TRBD1 (6 bases). Germline CDR1 is MNHGY and CDR2 is SAAAGT. V lost 6 bases to trimming and J lost 0 bases, with 21 bases between them. The CDR3 is 18 amino acids. Here the CDR3 reads CASRMGGLWRASNQPQHF. CDR3 DNA: TGTGCCAGCAGGATGGGGGGCCTTTGGAGGGCTAGCAATCAGCCCCAGCATTTT.

This rearrangement joins TRBV11-3 to TRBJ2-1, with 10 bases matching TRBD1. Germline V CDR1 and CDR2: SGHNT, YENEEA. V shed 6 bases and J 6 bases; nucleotides not matched to a gene: 8. CDR3 length: 15 residues. CDR3 protein: CASRTGTGVRNEQFF. In nucleotides, the CDR3 is TGTGCCAGCAGGACCGGGACAGGGGTGCGCAATGAGCAGTTCTTC.

This clone appeared once. The chain recombines TRBV6-8 with TRBJ2-1, with D possibly being TRBD2 (7 bases). The V gene's germline CDR1 is MNHGY and CDR2 SAAAGT. Deletions cut 8 bases from V and 5 bases from J, with 19 bases between. There are 15 residues in the CDR3. CDR3: CASSKSTGGHNEQFF. The CDR3 DNA is TGTGCCAGCTCTAAGTCGACGGGGGGCCACAATGAGCAGTTCTTC.

This chain links TRBV18 with TRBJ1-6; D is uncertain. V lost 0 bases and J lost 8, with 11 bases in between. The CDR3 loop spans 15 amino acids. Germline lookup yields CDR1 KGHSH and CDR2 LQKENI. DNA for the CDR3: TGTGCCAGCTCACCACCCGGGCTCACTTATTCACCCCTCCACTTT. As protein: CASSPPGLTYSPLHF.

J is TRBJ2-2 and V is TRBV6-8; tentative D call: TRBD2 (6 bases). This CDR3 has 13 residues. Germline loops: CDR1 MNHGY, CDR2 SAAAGT. V was cut by 10 bases and J by 1 base, with 10 bases left in between. This chain's CDR3 is CAIRDWNTGELFF. For the CDR3, the DNA is TGTGCCATCAGGGACTGGAACACCGGGGAGCTGTTTTTT.

The gene calls are TRBV28 and TRBJ1-4; the match to TRBD1 covers 7 bases. The germline CDR1 and CDR2 sequences are MDHEN and SYDVKM. After removal of 4 bases from V and 8 bases from J, the junction contained 4 bases not matched to a gene. This CDR3 has 13 amino acids. CDR3: CASSSRGKEKLFF. The CDR3 DNA sequence: TGTGCCAGCAGTTCCAGGGGGAAAGAAAAACTGTTTTTT.

This chain links TRBV10-2 with TRBJ2-2, with a possible D match to TRBD1 (5 bases). Trimming took off 6 bases at V and 1 base at J, with 9 bases between the two ends. Germline loops: CDR1 WSHSY, CDR2 SAAADI. There are 14 residues in the CDR3. This chain's CDR3 is CASRGHLNTGELFF. CDR3 bases: TGCGCCAGCAGGGGGCACTTGAACACCGGGGAGCTGTTTTTT.